These 18 T cell receptor beta chains were sequenced from one sample in a study of T cell responses to AZD1222 COVID-19 vaccine (dated by TCRdb to about 2021). Per the publication, the time point label means: baseline before first vaccination. Library prep was done by the immunoSEQ multiplex PCR assay. TCRdb took over this immuneACCESS table, retaining in-frame rearrangements with V and J assigned. Such tables are incomplete; in checked studies, under half of the missing clones stem from an unresolved V gene, and the remainder is unexplained. The sample table records roughly 21,000 clones; roughly 82% of these occur just once. The leading ten clones occupy around 46% of the sample. The sequenced sample was peripheral blood, obtained on day 0 of AZD1222 vaccination. These receptor sequences come from an adult in good health.

The chain carries TRBV7-8 and TRBJ1-4, with D unresolved. Germline assignment: CDR1 SGHVS and CDR2 FQNEAQ. The V end lost 1 base, the J end lost 2 bases, and 8 bases lay between the germline ends. CDR3 length: 15 residues. The CDR3 loop reads CASSLEGQTNEKLFF. Here the CDR3 DNA reads TGTGCCAGCAGCTTAGAAGGGCAGACTAATGAAAAACTGTTTTTT.

V usage is TRBV27 and J usage is TRBJ1-6, with 7 bases aligning to TRBD1. Germline V lookup: CDR1 MNHEY, CDR2 SMNVEV (reference sequence). The CDR3 is 14 residues long. V lost 7 bases, J lost 7 bases, and 7 bases stayed unmatched. Here the CDR3 DNA reads TGTGCCAGCACCCCGAGCAGGGGGAATTCACCCCTCCACTTT. It encodes CASTPSRGNSPLHF.

V is TRBV7-9 and J is TRBJ2-2; D perhaps matches TRBD2 (6 bases). The CDR3 is made up of 17 amino acids. Germline loops: CDR1 SEHNR, CDR2 FQNEAQ (reference sequence). Trimming pared 1 base from V and 4 bases from J, leaving 16 bases between. The CDR3 reads CASSLELGGMGTGELFF. The CDR3 DNA reads as TGTGCCAGCAGCTTAGAGCTCGGGGGAATGGGCACCGGGGAGCTGTTTTTT.

The rearrangement uses TRBV6-5 and TRBJ1-2, with TRBD1 matching over 8 bases. The CDR3 totals 14 residues. CDR1 is MNHEY, CDR2 SVGAGI, per germline. The V gene end was trimmed by 2 bases and the J gene end by 6 bases; junction bases not matched to a gene: 5. CDR3 loop: CASSYQAGGHGYTF. The CDR3 DNA reads as TGTGCCAGCAGTTACCAGGCAGGGGGCCATGGCTACACCTTC.

The chain uses TRBV28 and TRBJ1-1; 7 bases agree with TRBD1. CDR1 and CDR2 from the germline V gene are MDHEN and SYDVKM. The J segment lost 1 base and the V segment lost 8 bases, leaving 1 base of the junction unmatched. The CDR3 sequence is 12 residues long. The CDR3 loop is CASQGENTEAFF. In nucleotides, the CDR3 is TGTGCCAGCCAGGGGGAGAACACTGAAGCTTTCTTT.

A single count supports this clone. V usage is TRBV6-5 and J usage is TRBJ2-4; D is uncertain. Germline V gene lookup returns CDR1 MNHEY and CDR2 SVGAGI. The CDR3 totals 16 residues. Trimming cost V 1 base and J 0 bases, with 10 bases left between them. This CDR3 reads CASSYLPQGAKNIQYF. The CDR3, as DNA: TGTGCCAGCAGTTACTTGCCCCAAGGAGCCAAAAACATTCAGTACTTC.

The J gene is TRBJ2-2, the V gene TRBV2, with 8 bases aligning to TRBD1. The V segment lost 6 bases and the J segment 4 bases; nucleotides outside the gene matches: 7. The CDR3 totals 15 residues. Germline V CDR1 and CDR2: SNHLY, FYNNEI. In DNA form, the CDR3 reads TGTGCCAGCAGCCGGGACAGGAGACCCACCGGGGAGCTGTTTTTT. Translation gives CASSRDRRPTGELFF. Together with reference TRBV2 and TRBJ2-2, the CDR3 gives the full variable domain: EPEVTQTPSHQVTQMGQEVILRCVPISNHLYFYWYRQILGQKVEFLVSFYNNEISEKSEIFDDQFSVERPDGSNFTLKIRSTKLEDSAMYFCASSRDRRPTGELFFGEGSRLTVL.

This clone was found once. The chain is built from TRBV11-2 and TRBJ2-1; a weak D match, TRBD1 (6 bases). Germline V gene data show CDR1 as SGHAT and CDR2 as FQNNGV. Trimming took 1 base from V and 9 from J, leaving 7 bases between them. The CDR3 covers 12 residues. CDR3 coding DNA: TGTGCCAGCAGCTTAGTAGGGGGTGAGCAGTTCTTC. Its protein product is CASSLVGGEQFF.

The chain combines TRBV27 with TRBJ2-1; 7 positions match TRBD1. This CDR3 region has 13 residues. V shed 9 bases and J 2 bases; nucleotides not matched to a gene: 4. Germline V gene sequence: CDR1 MNHEY, CDR2 SMNVEV (reference sequence). Written as DNA, the CDR3 is TGTGCCAGTGCGGACAGGCCCTACAATGAGCAGTTCTTC. Its protein is CASADRPYNEQFF.

The chain has TRBV4-3 and TRBJ2-7, with D unclear. The germline V gene has CDR1 LGHNA and CDR2 YSLEER. The CDR3 totals 15 residues. V gave up 4 bases and J gave up 0 bases, with 13 bases separating them. CDR3 sequence: CASSPAIDNSYEQYF. Written as DNA, the CDR3 is TGCGCCAGCAGCCCCGCCATCGACAACTCCTACGAGCAGTACTTC.

This clone was detected once. The chain joins TRBV28 to TRBJ2-7, with D possibly TRBD1 on 6 matching bases. This CDR3 is built from 15 residues. Germline CDR1 is MDHEN and CDR2 is SYDVKM. Trimming stripped 1 base from V and 2 bases from J, with 12 bases between. DNA for the CDR3: TGTGCCAGCAGTTTATACCGAGGACAGCCCTACGAGCAGTACTTC. Its protein product is CASSLYRGQPYEQYF.

The chain is built from TRBV28 and TRBJ1-1; D is unclear. CDR1 and CDR2 from the germline V gene are MDHEN and SYDVKM. This CDR3 comprises 13 residues. V lost 2 bases, J lost 2 bases, and 6 bases lay in between. DNA of the CDR3: TGTGCCAGCAGTTTAGACACAAACACTGAAGCTTTCTTT. Translating it yields CASSLDTNTEAFF.

The chain recombines TRBV19 with TRBJ1-4; no firm D call. Trimming removed 1 base at V and 8 bases at J, with 11 bases between. Germline CDR1 reads LNHDA; CDR2 reads SQIVND (reference sequence). The CDR3 loop spans 14 amino acids. The CDR3, as DNA: TGTGCCAGTAGTATAGGCGGAGAAGTGGAAAAACTGTTTTTT. Translation: CASSIGGEVEKLFF. Based on the CDR3 plus reference TRBV19 and TRBJ1-4, the full variable domain is DGGITQSPKYLFRKEGQNVTLSCEQNLNHDAMYWYRQDPGQGLRLIYYSQIVNDFQKGDIAEGYSVSREKKESFPLTVTSAQKNPTAFYLCASSIGGEVEKLFFGSGTQLSVL.

The gene calls are TRBV28 and TRBJ1-2; D may be TRBD1 (5 bases). Germline CDR1 reads MDHEN; CDR2 reads SYDVKM. CDR3 length equals 14 residues. V shed 8 bases and J shed 0 bases, with 13 bases lying between them. CDR3 DNA: TGTGCCAGCCGTCTGGGGGGAGCTAACTATGGCTACACCTTC. Translated: CASRLGGANYGYTF.

V gene TRBV5-8 combines with J gene TRBJ2-7; D is ambiguous. CDR3 length: 12 residues. Looked up from germline, CDR1 is SGHTS and CDR2 is YDEGEE. V was cut by 4 bases and J by 6 bases, with 11 bases left in between. The CDR3 DNA is TGTGCCAGCAGCCCGGAACGGTTCGAGCAGTACTTC. This translates into CASSPERFEQYF.

The CDR3 DNA reads as TGTGCCAGCAGTAGGGACTGGCCAAGGGCCCAGCATTTT. Its protein is CASSRDWPRAQHF. This chain connects TRBV6-5 to TRBJ1-5; possibly TRBD1 for D (5 bases). Trimming stripped 5 bases from V and 11 bases from J, with 16 bases between. CDR1 MNHEY and CDR2 SVGAGI come from the germline V gene. The CDR3 runs to 13 residues.

J is TRBJ1-1 and V is TRBV6-5; D is possibly TRBD1 (5 bases). V lost 4 bases and J lost 0, with 9 bases in between. This CDR3 is 14 amino acids long. Germline-derived CDR1 and CDR2 are MNHEY and SVGAGI. DNA of the CDR3: TGTGCCAGCAGTTCCGACAGAATGAACACTGAAGCTTTCTTT. As protein: CASSSDRMNTEAFF.

V is TRBV7-2 and J is TRBJ2-1; D is ambiguous. CDR1 is SGHTA, CDR2 FQGNSA, per germline. The CDR3 is 11 residues long. Between the trimmed V and J ends, which lost 2 bases and 6 bases, there was a span of 2 bases. The CDR3 sequence is CASSLLNEQFF. The CDR3 DNA reads as TGTGCCAGCAGCTTACTCAATGAGCAGTTCTTC.